This T cell receptor (beta chain) was profiled in a study of blood T cell repertoires in COVID-19. On the study more broadly: Specimens from acute and convalescent COVID-19 originated in the United States, Italy and Spain. Nucleic acid was either cDNA or gDNA, and it came from T cells, B-cell-depleted T cells, or PBMCs.

Germline V gene lookup returns CDR1 MDHEN and CDR2 SYDVKM. Trimming took 6 bases from V and 7 from J, leaving 13 bases between them. The CDR3 consists of 13 residues. In the original workflow: Estimation of nucleated cell counts relied on the amplification of reference gene primers. Method: immunoSEQ multiplex PCR; TCRdb's copy keeps in-frame clones and lacks some. Clone size and the V and J calls come from that table; the DNA yielded D and trimming. The sample holds 150,000 or so clones; 81% are singletons and the top ten take approximately 11%. This clone was counted between two and nine times. The receptor comes from a human donor in a cohort sampled during active COVID-19. V gene TRBV28 combines with J gene TRBJ1-3; D possibly corresponds to TRBD1 (5 bases). Material for sequencing was peripheral blood. The CDR3 sequence: CASSQGRRNTIYF. In DNA form, the CDR3 reads TGTGCCAGCAGCCAGGGCAGGCGGAACACCATATATTTT. The complete variable domain, with remaining parts taken from reference TRBV28 and TRBJ1-3, reads DVKVTQSSRYLVKRTGEKVFLECVQDMDHENMFWYRQDPGLGLRLIYFSYDVKMKEKGDIPEGYSVSREKKERFSLILESASTNQTSMYLCASSQGRRNTIYFGEGSWLTVV.